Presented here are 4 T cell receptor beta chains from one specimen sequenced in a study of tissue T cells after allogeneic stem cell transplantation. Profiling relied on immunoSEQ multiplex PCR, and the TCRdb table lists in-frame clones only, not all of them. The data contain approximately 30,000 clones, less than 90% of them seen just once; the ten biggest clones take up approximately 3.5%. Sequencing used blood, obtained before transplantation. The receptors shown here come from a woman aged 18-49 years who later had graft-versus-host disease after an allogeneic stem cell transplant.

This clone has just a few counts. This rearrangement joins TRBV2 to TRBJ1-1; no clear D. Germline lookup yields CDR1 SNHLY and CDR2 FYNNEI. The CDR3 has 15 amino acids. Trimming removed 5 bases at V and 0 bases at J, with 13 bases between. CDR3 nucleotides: TGTGCCAGCAGTCCCTCCGGCTCTCTGAACACTGAAGCTTTCTTT. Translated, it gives CASSPSGSLNTEAFF.

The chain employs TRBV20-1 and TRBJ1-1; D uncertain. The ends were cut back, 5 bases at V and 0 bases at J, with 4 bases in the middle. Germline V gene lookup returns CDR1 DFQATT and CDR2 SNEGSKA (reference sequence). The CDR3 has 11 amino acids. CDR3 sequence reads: CSAPMNTEAFF. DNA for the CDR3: TGCAGTGCTCCCATGAACACTGAAGCTTTCTTT.

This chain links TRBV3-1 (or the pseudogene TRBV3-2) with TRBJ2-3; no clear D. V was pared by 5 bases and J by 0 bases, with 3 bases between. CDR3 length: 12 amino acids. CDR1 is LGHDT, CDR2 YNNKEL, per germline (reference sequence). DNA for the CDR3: TGTGCCAGCAGCTTGAGCACAGATACGCAGTATTTT. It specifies CASSLSTDTQYF.

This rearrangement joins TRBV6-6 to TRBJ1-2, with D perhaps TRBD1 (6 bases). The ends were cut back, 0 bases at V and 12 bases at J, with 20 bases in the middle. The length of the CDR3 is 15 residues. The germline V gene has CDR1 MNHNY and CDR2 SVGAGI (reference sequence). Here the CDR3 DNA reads TGTGCCAGCAGTTACTCGAGGACAGCCCCTGTGGAGGACACCTTC. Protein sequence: CASSYSRTAPVEDTF.